The 19 T cell receptor beta chains in this list originate from one sample, sequenced in a study of vaccination and CD4 T cells after COVID-19. Antigens for these TCRs are unknown. The Oncomine TCR Beta short-read assay sequenced DNA from cultured CD4+ T cells. TCRdb called the PCR reads again in MiXCR, with one record for every CDR3 protein. The sample contains 12,000 to 15,000 distinct CDR3 sequences, nearly 35% of which appear only once. The treatment denotes: roughly ten-day PBMC culture with coronavirus spike peptide pools or control peptides (ViraFEST assay). Specimen: cultured CD4+ T cells from blood. The receptors were gathered from a human donor with COVID-19.

The rearrangement links TRBV27 to TRBJ2-2, with unresolved D. The CDR3 consists of 14 residues. The germline gives CDR1 MNHEY, CDR2 SMNVEV (reference sequence). The V end lost 5 bases, the J end lost 6 bases, and 13 bases lay between the germline ends. This CDR3 is CASSRTGGSGELFF. The CDR3 region has the DNA TGTGCCAGCAGTCGAACCGGCGGCTCCGGGGAGCTGTTTTTT.

V is TRBV5-4 and J is TRBJ1-6; D not certain. The CDR3 consists of 13 residues. Germline assignment: CDR1 SGHNT and CDR2 YYREEE (reference sequence). V was shortened by 5 bases and J by 13 bases, with 16 bases between the two germline ends. DNA of the CDR3: TGTGCCAGCAGGCCCGACTCCCCCGGGCCCCTCCACTTT. This codes for CASRPDSPGPLHF.

V usage is TRBV28 and J usage is TRBJ2-5; D remains ambiguous. Trimming took 7 bases from V and 6 from J, leaving 9 bases between them. There are 11 residues in the CDR3. Germline values: CDR1 MDHEN, CDR2 SYDVKM. The CDR3 reads CASMARKTQYF. CDR3 nucleotide sequence: TGTGCCAGCATGGCGAGGAAGACCCAGTACTTC.

This clonotype has only a few counts. This chain uses TRBV11-2 with TRBJ2-7, with 11 positions matching TRBD1. Germline V lookup: CDR1 SGHAT, CDR2 FQNNGV. The CDR3 covers 15 residues. Unmatched junction bases numbered 7, after V lost 5 bases and J lost 4 bases. CDR3 region: CASSPRDRGWYEQYF. The DNA of the CDR3 is TGTGCCAGCAGCCCCCGGGACAGGGGGTGGTACGAGCAGTACTTC.

The J gene is TRBJ2-7, the V gene TRBV4-2; TRBD2 aligns across 9 bases. The CDR3 runs to 16 residues. The trim removed 4 bases at V and 2 bases at J, leaving 9 bases unmatched. The germline CDR1 and CDR2 sequences are LGHNA and YNFKEQ. The CDR3 DNA reads TGTGCCAGCAGCCTTAGGGCGAGCGGGGGGCCCTACGAGCAGTACTTC. It is translated as CASSLRASGGPYEQYF.

J is TRBJ1-6 and V is TRBV5-1, with a tentative D call TRBD1 (6 bases). V was pared by 0 bases and J by 8 bases, with 6 bases between. The CDR3 covers 13 residues. Germline V gene sequence: CDR1 SGHRS, CDR2 YFSETQ. This CDR3 reads CASSLEGDSPLHF. The CDR3 DNA is TGCGCCAGCAGCTTGGAGGGGGATTCACCCCTCCACTTT.

V is TRBV18 and J is TRBJ1-1; no definite D call. Trimming removed 5 bases at V and 1 base at J, with 11 bases between. The CDR3 loop spans 14 amino acids. CDR1 is KGHSH, CDR2 LQKENI, per germline. The CDR3: CASSAERRNTEAFF. The CDR3 nucleotides read TGTGCCAGCTCAGCGGAGAGGCGGAACACTGAAGCTTTCTTT.

V gene TRBV3-1 combines with J gene TRBJ2-5; D is tentatively TRBD1 or TRBD2 (6 bases each). The germline V gene has CDR1 LGHDT and CDR2 YNNKEL (reference sequence). V was clipped by 5 bases and J by 5 bases, with 15 bases between them. The CDR3 consists of 14 residues. The CDR3 DNA is TGTGCCAGCAGCTGGGGGGTGGGGGCCGAGACCCAGTACTTC. Residues: CASSWGVGAETQYF.

This clonotype was detected only a few times. The chain uses TRBV7-3 and TRBJ1-6; TRBD1 matches at 7 bases. The germline V gene has CDR1 SGHTA and CDR2 FQGTGA. This CDR3 comprises 14 residues. With 5 bases clipped from V and 9 bases from J, the junction kept 7 bases outside the gene matches. The CDR3 is CASSLGTVASPLHF. The CDR3 coding sequence is TGTGCCAGCAGCCTCGGGACAGTGGCTTCACCCCTCCACTTT.

The rearrangement uses TRBV7-2 and TRBJ2-7; D is unclear. Germline V gene lookup returns CDR1 SGHTA and CDR2 FQGNSA. Trimming took 1 base from V and 0 from J, leaving 10 bases between them. This CDR3 is 15 amino acids long. CDR3 in amino acids: CASSLVRGRSYEQYF. CDR3 sequence (DNA): TGTGCCAGCAGCTTAGTTCGCGGCCGCTCCTACGAGCAGTACTTC.

The sample holds a few counts of this clonotype. This rearrangement joins TRBV7-9 to TRBJ1-1; D is unclear. V lost 5 bases to trimming and J lost 5 bases, with 12 bases between them. Germline V gives CDR1 SEHNR, CDR2 FQNEAQ (reference sequence). The CDR3 extends over 13 amino acids. The CDR3 nucleotides are TGTGCCAGCAGCCCCGGCGGGAGGACTGAAGCTTTCTTT. It codes for CASSPGGRTEAFF. Looking up the rest from reference TRBV7-9 and TRBJ1-1 gives the full variable domain: DTGVSQNPRHKITKRGQNVTFRCDPISEHNRLYWYRQTLGQGPEFLTYFQNEAQLEKSRLLSDRFSAERPKGSFSTLEIQRTEQGDSAMYLCASSPGGRTEAFFGQGTRLTVV.

This clonotype was observed a handful of times. This rearrangement joins TRBV12-5 to TRBJ1-1, with TRBD1 as a possible D gene (5 bases). The germline CDR1 and CDR2 sequences are LGHNT and FRNRAP. V was pared by 3 bases and J by 3 bases, with 11 bases between. The CDR3 extends over 14 amino acids. The CDR3 nucleotides are TGTGCTAGTGGTTTACCCGGGGGGGACACTGAAGCTTTCTTT. It encodes CASGLPGGDTEAFF. Based on the CDR3 plus reference TRBV12-5 and TRBJ1-1, the full variable domain is DARVTQTPRHKVTEMGQEVTMRCQPILGHNTVFWYRQTMMQGLELLAYFRNRAPLDDSGMPKDRFSAEMPDATLATLKIQPSEPRDSAVYFCASGLPGGDTEAFFGQGTRLTVV.

The CDR3 reads CASSPGTGSNSPLHF. The CDR3 DNA reads TGCGCCAGCAGCCCAGGGACAGGATCGAATTCACCCCTCCACTTT. The gene calls are TRBV5-1 and TRBJ1-6; TRBD1 matches 8 bases. This CDR3 comprises 15 residues. V dropped 4 bases and J dropped 7; count of bases not matched to a gene: 7. Germline V gene lookup returns CDR1 SGHRS and CDR2 YFSETQ.

This clonotype was seen a handful of times. The chain joins TRBV12-3 or TRBV12-4 to TRBJ1-6; perhaps TRBD1 as D (5 bases). V lost 10 bases and J 7 bases, leaving 11 bases between the germline ends. The CDR3 loop spans 12 amino acids. For the CDR3, the DNA is TGTGCCACAGCTACAGGCAATTCACCCCTCCACTTT. Translation: CATATGNSPLHF.

The chain has TRBV28 and TRBJ2-2; TRBD2 matches at 8 bases. Germline V gene sequence: CDR1 MDHEN, CDR2 SYDVKM. The CDR3 has 16 residues. The V gene end was trimmed by 6 bases and the J gene end by 5 bases; junction bases not matched to a gene: 11. The CDR3 reads CASRKPLGGATGELFF. The CDR3 DNA follows: TGTGCCAGCAGAAAACCTCTCGGGGGGGCTACCGGGGAGCTGTTTTTT.

This clonotype was seen a handful of times. This chain uses TRBV20-1 with TRBJ2-3, with D uncertain. The CDR3 sequence is 16 residues long. CDR1 and CDR2 (germline): DFQATT, SNEGSKA (reference sequence). V was clipped by 0 bases and J by 4 bases, with 17 bases between them. This chain's CDR3 is CSAREGSKAGADTQYF. The CDR3 nucleotides read TGCAGTGCTAGAGAAGGCAGCAAGGCTGGGGCAGATACGCAGTATTTT.

The sample holds a few counts of this clonotype. V is TRBV2 and J is TRBJ1-1, with 8 bases fitting TRBD1. CDR3 size: 15 residues. Germline V lookup: CDR1 SNHLY, CDR2 FYNNEI. The ends lost 3 bases at V and 4 bases at J; junction bases unmatched: 7. The CDR3 is CASSEKTGVSTEAFF. In nucleotides, the CDR3 is TGTGCCAGCAGTGAGAAGACAGGGGTGAGCACTGAAGCTTTCTTT. The full variable domain, with the rest looked up from reference TRBV2 and TRBJ1-1, is EPEVTQTPSHQVTQMGQEVILRCVPISNHLYFYWYRQILGQKVEFLVSFYNNEISEKSEIFDDQFSVERPDGSNFTLKIRSTKLEDSAMYFCASSEKTGVSTEAFFGQGTRLTVV.

The chain has TRBV27 and TRBJ1-2; the D is unclear. Germline V CDR1 and CDR2: MNHEY, SMNVEV (reference sequence). This CDR3 is 13 amino acids long. The V and J ends lost 8 bases and 0 bases respectively, with 10 bases between them. CDR3 loop: CASSLRANYGYTF. CDR3 DNA: TGTGCCAGCTCCCTGAGAGCTAACTATGGCTACACCTTC.

The chain joins TRBV19 to TRBJ2-5, with 15 bases matching TRBD2. Unmatched junction bases numbered 3, after V lost 3 bases and J lost 4 bases. CDR1 and CDR2 from the germline V gene are LNHDA and SQIVND (reference sequence). The CDR3 length is 16 residues. CDR3 nucleotides: TGTGCCAGTAGTATTAAGGGACTAGCGGGGGGAGAGACCCAGTACTTC. Translation gives CASSIKGLAGGETQYF.